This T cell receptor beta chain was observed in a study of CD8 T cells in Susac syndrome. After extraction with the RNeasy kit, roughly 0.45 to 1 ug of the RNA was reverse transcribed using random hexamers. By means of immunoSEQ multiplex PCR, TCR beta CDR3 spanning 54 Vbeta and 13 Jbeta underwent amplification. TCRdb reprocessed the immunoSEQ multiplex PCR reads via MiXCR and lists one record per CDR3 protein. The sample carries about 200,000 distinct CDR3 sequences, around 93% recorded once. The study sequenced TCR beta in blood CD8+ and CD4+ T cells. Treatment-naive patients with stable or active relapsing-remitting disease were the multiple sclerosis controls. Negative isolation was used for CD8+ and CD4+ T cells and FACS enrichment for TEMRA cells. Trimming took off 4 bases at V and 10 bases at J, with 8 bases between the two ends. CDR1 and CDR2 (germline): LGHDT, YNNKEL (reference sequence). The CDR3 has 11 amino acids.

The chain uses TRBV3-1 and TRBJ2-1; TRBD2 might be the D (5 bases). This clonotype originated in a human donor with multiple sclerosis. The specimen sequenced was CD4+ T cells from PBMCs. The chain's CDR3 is CASSLQREQFF. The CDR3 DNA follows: TGTGCCAGCAGCCTCCAGCGGGAGCAGTTCTTC.